The clone carrying this TCR beta chain has a count of ten or more. Its antigen is unknown. The data are from a study of response to subunit inactivated influenza vaccine. Regarding the study as a whole: It was suggested by the authors that few new T cells are recruited by each seasonal influenza vaccination.

CDR1 is SEHNR and CDR2 is FQNEAQ in the germline V gene (reference sequence). The germline V and J ends were trimmed by 1 base and 12 bases, with 16 bases remaining between them. The CDR3 runs 13 residues. TCRdb used MiXCR to reprocess the RT-PCR reads, holding one entry per CDR3 protein. The data show hundreds of thousands of distinct CDR3 sequences, about 8% seen once. The TCR originated in a man between 50 and 69 years old who received an inactivated influenza vaccine. The chain joins TRBV7-9 to TRBJ2-7, with no clear D. Source: PBMCs from blood, taken about 24 months after vaccination. As DNA, the CDR3 is TGTGCCAGCAGCTTAGGGGTGAGGCCGGAACCGTACTTC. Translation gives CASSLGVRPEPYF.